Following are 2 T cell receptor beta chains from one sample sequenced in a study of response to subunit inactivated influenza vaccine. TCRdb itself ran the RT-PCR reads through MiXCR, one entry per CDR3 protein. This sample has 500,000 to 600,000 distinct CDR3 sequences, with around 13% found just once. The source was PBMCs from blood, collected about 6 weeks after vaccination. These receptors all stem from a man aged 45-65 years who received an inactivated influenza vaccine.

V and J are TRBV7-2 and TRBJ1-4; perhaps TRBD1 as D (5 bases). Germline loops: CDR1 SGHTA, CDR2 FQGNSA. The CDR3 is 15 amino acids. The V end was cut by 5 bases, the J end by 8 bases, with 18 bases between. This CDR3 is CASSIGRRGGEKLFF. Written as DNA, the CDR3 is TGTGCCAGCAGCATCGGACGTAGGGGCGGGGAAAAACTGTTTTTT.

The table lists this clonotype with many counts. The chain combines TRBV27 with TRBJ2-7, with D perhaps TRBD1 or TRBD2 (5 bases each). Trimming cost V 5 bases and J 3 bases, with 14 bases left between them. The germline gives CDR1 MNHEY, CDR2 SMNVEV (reference sequence). The CDR3 spans 14 residues. The CDR3 is CASSLAPGGYEQYF. The CDR3 bases are TGTGCCAGCAGTCTCGCCCCTGGGGGCTACGAGCAGTACTTC.